This TCR beta chain was recorded in a study of blood T cell repertoires in COVID-19. Data came from immunoSEQ multiplex PCR; TCRdb stores just in-frame clones and leaves some out. Of 53,000 or so clones in the sample, approximately 84% were seen once. The CDR3 has 13 residues. Germline-derived CDR1 and CDR2 are KGHSH and LQKENI. The V and J ends lost 3 bases and 3 bases respectively, with 9 bases between them. This TCR derives from a man between 70 and 80 years old with active COVID-19. Sequencing was performed on peripheral blood. The V and J genes are TRBV18 and TRBJ2-7, with D maybe TRBD1 (5 bases). This chain's CDR3 is CASSPQQDYEQYF. The DNA of the CDR3 is TGTGCCAGCTCACCTCAACAGGACTACGAGCAGTACTTC.